This T cell receptor beta chain was identified during a study of T cell clonality in common variable immunodeficiency. Findings and caveats of the study: Compared with healthy controls, CVID subjects showed increased TCRbeta clonality, mostly in about a third.

The CDR3 covers 15 residues. With 5 bases clipped from V and 0 bases from J, the junction kept 6 bases outside the gene matches. CDR1 and CDR2 from the germline V gene are SGHAT and FQNNGV. Control and CVID samples contributed equal amounts of genomic DNA. This table comes from immunoSEQ multiplex PCR, and its TCRdb copy is limited to in-frame clones, with some not included. This sample comprises about 64,000 clones, none seen once only. As regards this clone: Its antigen remains unidentified. The read falls 3 residues short of the CDR3 end, and the missing part is taken from the germline J gene.

The sequence derives from a person aged 18 to 75 in good health. Source material: peripheral blood mononuclear cells. The V call is TRBV11-2, the J call TRBJ2-7; 8 positions agree with TRBD1. The CDR3 sequence is CASSRRTGSSYEQYF. CDR3 DNA, as far as it was read: TGTGCCAGCAGCCGGCGGACAGGGAGCTCCTACGAG.